Below are 8 T cell receptor beta chains sequenced from a single sample in a study of OX40 agonist ivuxolimab in advanced cancers. This table comes from immunoSEQ multiplex PCR, and its TCRdb copy is limited to in-frame clones, with some not included. This repertoire shows fewer than 40,000 clones, roughly 90% found once; its top ten account for around 17%. The sequencing used CD4+ or CD8+ T cells sorted from blood, collected in a trial of the OX40 agonist ivuxolimab. The source is an adult with an advanced solid tumor such as melanoma, head and neck, liver or kidney cancer.

V gene TRBV12-1 combines with J gene TRBJ2-4; the table calls TRBD1, which could not be checked here. TRBV12-1 is classified as a pseudogene. The CDR3 is made up of 14 amino acids. Here the CDR3 reads CASSDRDIKNIQYF. The CDR3 nucleotides read TGTGCCAGCAGCGACCGGGACATTAAAAACATTCAGTACTTC.

The rearrangement uses TRBV25-1 and TRBJ1-2; 8 positions match TRBD1. The CDR3 loop spans 16 amino acids. Germline V gives CDR1 MGHDK, CDR2 SYGVNS. V dropped 6 bases and J dropped 3; count of bases not matched to a gene: 12. The CDR3 nucleotides read TGTGCCAGCAGCCCCAGGACAGGGAACTTTGACTATGGCTACACCTTC. Encoded protein: CASSPRTGNFDYGYTF.

The CDR3: CASSSLRDGLYEQYF. CDR3 nucleotides: TGTGCCAGCAGCTCGCTCCGGGACGGACTCTACGAGCAGTACTTC. The chain couples TRBV13 to TRBJ2-7; either TRBD1 or TRBD2 may fit D (5 bases each). CDR1 PRHDT and CDR2 FYEKMQ come from the germline V gene (reference sequence). V was clipped by 4 bases and J by 3 bases, with 16 bases between them. The CDR3 is made up of 15 amino acids.

The rearrangement uses TRBV5-4 and TRBJ2-3; tentative D call: TRBD1 (5 bases). Germline-derived CDR1 and CDR2 are SGHNT and YYREEE (reference sequence). Deletions cut 2 bases from V and 2 bases from J, with 9 bases between. The CDR3 contains 14 residues. As DNA, the CDR3 is TGTGCCAGCAGCTTACTGACAGACACAGATACGCAGTATTTT. This encodes CASSLLTDTDTQYF.

V and J are TRBV21-1 and TRBJ2-7; the D segment call TRBD2 is taken from the table without a DNA check. TRBV21-1 is a documented pseudogene. This CDR3 spans 15 amino acids. The CDR3 nucleotides read TGTGCCAGCAGCAAAAGGGAGTGGAGGTTGGGGGAGCAGTACTTC. It translates to CASSKREWRLGEQYF.

This chain connects TRBV9 to TRBJ1-2, with D perhaps matching TRBD1 (5 bases). Trimming cost V 2 bases and J 4 bases, with 9 bases left between them. The CDR3 has 13 residues. The germline V gene has CDR1 SGDLS and CDR2 YYNGEE. In DNA form, the CDR3 reads TGTGCCAGCAGCGTTTCGGGGACCTATGGCTACACCTTC. It yields the protein CASSVSGTYGYTF.

The rearrangement joins TRBV10-2 to TRBJ1-1; TRBD1 matches 7 bases. CDR1 WSHSY and CDR2 SAAADI come from the germline V gene. V gave up 6 bases and J gave up 0 bases; unmatched junction bases: 10. CDR3 size: 16 residues. The DNA of the CDR3 is TGCGCCAGCAGCCGGAAGGGGGCATCTATGAACACTGAAGCTTTCTTT. The encoded protein is CASSRKGASMNTEAFF.

The CDR3 loop is CASTPGGNTEAFF. CDR3 bases: TGTGCCAGCACCCCCGGGGGGAACACTGAAGCTTTCTTT. This chain connects TRBV6-5 to TRBJ1-1, with a tentative D call TRBD1 (5 bases). Trimming stripped 7 bases from V and 1 base from J, with 10 bases between. Germline lookup yields CDR1 MNHEY and CDR2 SVGAGI. The CDR3 length is 13 residues.